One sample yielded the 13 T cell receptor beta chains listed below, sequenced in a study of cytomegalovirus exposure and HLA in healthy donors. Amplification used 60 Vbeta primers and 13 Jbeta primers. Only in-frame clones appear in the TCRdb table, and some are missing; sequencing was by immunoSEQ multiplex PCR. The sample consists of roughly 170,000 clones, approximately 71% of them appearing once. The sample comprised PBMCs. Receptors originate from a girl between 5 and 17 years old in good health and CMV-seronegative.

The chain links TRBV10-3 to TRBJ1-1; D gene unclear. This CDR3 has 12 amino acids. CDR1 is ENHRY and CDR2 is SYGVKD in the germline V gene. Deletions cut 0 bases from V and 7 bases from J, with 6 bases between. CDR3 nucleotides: TGTGCCATCAGTGAGTCTTTCGGTGAAGCTTTCTTT. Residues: CAISESFGEAFF.

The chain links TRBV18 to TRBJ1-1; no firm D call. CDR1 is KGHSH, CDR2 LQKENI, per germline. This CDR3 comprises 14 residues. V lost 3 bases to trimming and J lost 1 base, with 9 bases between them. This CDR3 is CASSPRAPNTEAFF. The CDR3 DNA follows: TGTGCCAGCTCACCGAGGGCTCCGAACACTGAAGCTTTCTTT.

CDR3 loop: CASSVGDRHNSPLHF. CDR3 sequence (DNA): TGTGCCAGCAGCGTTGGGGACAGGCATAATTCACCCCTCCACTTT. V gene TRBV9 combines with J gene TRBJ1-6; 8 positions agree with TRBD1. CDR3 length equals 15 residues. CDR1 and CDR2 from the germline V gene are SGDLS and YYNGEE. V lost 2 bases and J lost 5; bases outside the gene matches: 3. Combining the CDR3 with reference TRBV9 and TRBJ1-6 gives the whole variable domain DSGVTQTPKHLITATGQRVTLRCSPRSGDLSVYWYQQSLDQGLQFLIQYYNGEERAKGNILERFSAQQFPDLHSELNLSSLELGDSALYFCASSVGDRHNSPLHFGNGTRLTVT.

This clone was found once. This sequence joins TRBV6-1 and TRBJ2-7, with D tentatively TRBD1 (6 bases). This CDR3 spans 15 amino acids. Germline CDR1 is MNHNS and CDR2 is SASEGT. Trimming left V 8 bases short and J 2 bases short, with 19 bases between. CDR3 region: CASDTLGDKAYEQYF. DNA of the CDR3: TGTGCCAGCGACACCTTGGGGGACAAAGCCTACGAGCAGTACTTC.

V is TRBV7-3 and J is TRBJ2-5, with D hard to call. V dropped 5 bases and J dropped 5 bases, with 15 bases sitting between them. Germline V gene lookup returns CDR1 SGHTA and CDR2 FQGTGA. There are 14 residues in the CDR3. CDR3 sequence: CASSPDRLSETQYF. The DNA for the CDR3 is TGTGCCAGCAGCCCCGATCGGTTGTCGGAGACCCAGTACTTC. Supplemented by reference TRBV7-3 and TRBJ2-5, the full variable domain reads GAGVSQTPSNKVTEKGKYVELRCDPISGHTALYWYRQSLGQGPEFLIYFQGTGAADDSGLPNDRFFAVRPEGSVSTLKIQRTERGDSAVYLCASSPDRLSETQYFGPGTRLLVL.

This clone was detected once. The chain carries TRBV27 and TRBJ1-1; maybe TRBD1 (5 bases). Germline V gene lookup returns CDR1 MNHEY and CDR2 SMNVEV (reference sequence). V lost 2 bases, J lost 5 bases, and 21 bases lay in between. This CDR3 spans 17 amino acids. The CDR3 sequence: CASSLGADLRIGTEAFF. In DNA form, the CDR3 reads TGTGCCAGCAGTTTAGGGGCAGACTTAAGAATAGGTACTGAAGCTTTCTTT.

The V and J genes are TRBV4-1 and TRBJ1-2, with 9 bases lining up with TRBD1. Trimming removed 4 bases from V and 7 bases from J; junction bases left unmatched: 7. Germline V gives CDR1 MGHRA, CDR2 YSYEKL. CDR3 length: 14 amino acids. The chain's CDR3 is CASSLDRGGGGYTF. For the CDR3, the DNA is TGCGCCAGCAGCCTGGACAGGGGCGGTGGTGGCTACACCTTC.

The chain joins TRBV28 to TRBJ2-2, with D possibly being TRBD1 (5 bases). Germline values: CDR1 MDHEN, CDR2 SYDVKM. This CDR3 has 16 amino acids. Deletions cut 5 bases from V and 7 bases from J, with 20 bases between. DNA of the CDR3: TGTGCCAGCAGTCCACTGGACATCCGGGCGTTCGGGGAGCTGTTTTTT. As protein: CASSPLDIRAFGELFF. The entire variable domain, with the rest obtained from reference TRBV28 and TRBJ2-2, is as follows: DVKVTQSSRYLVKRTGEKVFLECVQDMDHENMFWYRQDPGLGLRLIYFSYDVKMKEKGDIPEGYSVSREKKERFSLILESASTNQTSMYLCASSPLDIRAFGELFFGEGSRLTVL.

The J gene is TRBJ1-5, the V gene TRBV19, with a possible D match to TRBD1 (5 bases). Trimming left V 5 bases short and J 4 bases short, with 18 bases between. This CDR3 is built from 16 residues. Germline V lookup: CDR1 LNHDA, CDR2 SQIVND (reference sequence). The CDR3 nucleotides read TGTGCCAGTAGTGGTGTTCGAGACAGAGGTAATCAGCCCCAGCATTTT. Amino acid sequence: CASSGVRDRGNQPQHF.

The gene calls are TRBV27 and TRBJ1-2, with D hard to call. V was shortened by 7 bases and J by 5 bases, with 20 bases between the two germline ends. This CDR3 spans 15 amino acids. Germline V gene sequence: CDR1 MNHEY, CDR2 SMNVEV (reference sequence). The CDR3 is CASTPSERPFYGYTF. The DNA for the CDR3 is TGTGCCAGCACTCCGTCGGAGAGGCCATTTTATGGCTACACCTTC.

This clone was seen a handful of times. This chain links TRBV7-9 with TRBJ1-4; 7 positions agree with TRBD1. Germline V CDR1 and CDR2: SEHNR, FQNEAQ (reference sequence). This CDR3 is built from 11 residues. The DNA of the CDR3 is TGTGCGACAGGGACTAATGAAAAACTGTTTTTT. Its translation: CATGTNEKLFF.

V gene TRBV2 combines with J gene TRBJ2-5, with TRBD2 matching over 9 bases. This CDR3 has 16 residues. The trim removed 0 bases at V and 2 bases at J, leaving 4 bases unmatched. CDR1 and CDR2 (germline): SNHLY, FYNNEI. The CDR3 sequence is CASSEAHLAGQETQYF. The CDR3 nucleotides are TGTGCCAGCAGTGAAGCGCATCTAGCGGGGCAAGAGACCCAGTACTTC.

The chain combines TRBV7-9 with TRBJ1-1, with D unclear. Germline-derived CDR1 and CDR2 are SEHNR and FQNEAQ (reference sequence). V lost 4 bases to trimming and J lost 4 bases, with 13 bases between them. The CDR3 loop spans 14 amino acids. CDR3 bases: TGTGCCAGCAGCTCCCCCGGAGACTTCACTGAAGCTTTCTTT. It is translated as CASSSPGDFTEAFF.